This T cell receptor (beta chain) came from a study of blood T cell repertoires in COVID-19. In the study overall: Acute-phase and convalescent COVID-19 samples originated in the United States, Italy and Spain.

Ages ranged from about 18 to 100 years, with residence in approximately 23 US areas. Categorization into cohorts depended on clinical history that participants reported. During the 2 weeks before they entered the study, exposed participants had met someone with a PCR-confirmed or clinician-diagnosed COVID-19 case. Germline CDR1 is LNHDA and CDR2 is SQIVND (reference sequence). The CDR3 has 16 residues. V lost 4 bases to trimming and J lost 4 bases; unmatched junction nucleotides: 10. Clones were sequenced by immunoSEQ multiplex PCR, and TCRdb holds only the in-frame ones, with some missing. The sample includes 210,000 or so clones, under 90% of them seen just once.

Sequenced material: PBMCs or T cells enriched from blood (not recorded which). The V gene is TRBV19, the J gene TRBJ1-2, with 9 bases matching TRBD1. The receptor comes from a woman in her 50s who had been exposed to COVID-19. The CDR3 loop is CASSTPRTGAGYGYTF. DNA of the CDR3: TGTGCCAGTAGTACGCCCCGGACAGGGGCAGGCTATGGCTACACCTTC.